These 29 T cell receptor beta chains share one sample of origin, sequenced in a study of T cell responses to AZD1222 COVID-19 vaccine. Clones were read by immunoSEQ multiplex PCR, and TCRdb kept only the in-frame ones, dropping some. The sample lists about 100,000 clones, around 84% seen once, with 1.4% in the top ten. Specimen: peripheral blood, collected on day 0 of AZD1222 vaccination. These receptors all stem from an adult in good health.

A word on this clone: In the same sample, other DNA sequences code for this CDR3. The J gene is TRBJ2-3, the V gene TRBV6-5, with D unresolved. The CDR3 sequence is 14 residues long. Germline loops: CDR1 MNHEY, CDR2 SVGAGI. V dropped 2 bases and J dropped 0 bases, with 6 bases sitting between them. This chain's CDR3 is CASSYGGSTDTQYF. The CDR3 bases are TGTGCCAGCAGTTACGGCGGCAGCACAGATACGCAGTATTTT.

The rearrangement uses TRBV25-1 and TRBJ2-2; 7 bases align to TRBD1. With V trimmed by 5 bases and J by 6 bases, 12 bases remained unmatched. CDR3 length: 16 residues. Germline CDR1 and CDR2: MGHDK and SYGVNS. CDR3 bases: TGTGCCAGCAGTCTAGGGACAGCCTACGGGGCCGGGGAGCTGTTTTTT. Protein: CASSLGTAYGAGELFF.

The chain uses TRBV2 and TRBJ2-7, with 7 bases that match TRBD2. Losses at the gene ends were 8 bases for V and 5 bases for J; bases not matched to a gene: 6. Per germline, CDR1 SNHLY and CDR2 FYNNEI. This CDR3 is built from 12 residues. The CDR3 reads CASRGRMNEQYF. CDR3 sequence (DNA): TGTGCCAGCCGCGGGAGAATGAACGAGCAGTACTTC.

V gene TRBV6-1 combines with J gene TRBJ1-1; D might be TRBD1 (5 bases). CDR3 length: 13 amino acids. Trimming took off 2 bases at V and 4 bases at J, with 8 bases between the two ends. The germline gives CDR1 MNHNS, CDR2 SASEGT. CDR3: CASSEMGGTEAFF. CDR3 sequence (DNA): TGTGCCAGCAGTGAAATGGGGGGCACTGAAGCTTTCTTT.

This chain joins TRBV27 and TRBJ1-5; D ambiguous. Germline loops: CDR1 MNHEY, CDR2 SMNVEV (reference sequence). This CDR3 has 13 residues. Trimming pared 6 bases from V and 4 bases from J, leaving 10 bases between. The CDR3 region has the DNA TGTGCCAGCAGGTGGAGTCCTAATCAGCCCCAGCATTTT. Protein: CASRWSPNQPQHF.

The chain uses TRBV5-1 and TRBJ2-7; 7 bases are shared with TRBD1. The CDR3 totals 13 residues. Trimming removed 3 bases from V and 2 bases from J; junction bases left unmatched: 2. Per germline, CDR1 SGHRS and CDR2 YFSETQ. The CDR3 spells CASSWDRTYEQYF. CDR3 in DNA: TGCGCCAGCAGCTGGGACAGAACCTACGAGCAGTACTTC.

A remark on this clone: The sample holds other DNA sequences that translate to the same CDR3. The chain couples TRBV4-2 to TRBJ2-2; 9 bases align to TRBD2. CDR3 length: 17 amino acids. Germline V gene data show CDR1 as LGHNA and CDR2 as YNFKEQ. J gave up 6 bases and V 0 bases, and 8 bases lay outside the gene matches. In DNA form, the CDR3 reads TGTGCCAGCAGCCAAGATATCAGGGCGGGGGGGGCCGGGGAGCTGTTTTTT. It is translated as CASSQDIRAGGAGELFF.

The rearrangement joins TRBV10-3 to TRBJ2-6, with D perhaps matching TRBD1 or TRBD2 (5 bases each). The CDR3 extends over 16 amino acids. The germline V and J ends were trimmed by 3 bases and 3 bases, with 12 bases remaining between them. CDR1 and CDR2 (germline): ENHRY, SYGVKD. CDR3 coding DNA: TGTGCCATCAGTGATTTCGGGACCTTTGGGGCCAACGTCCTGACTTTC. Protein: CAISDFGTFGANVLTF.

The chain employs TRBV28 and TRBJ2-7, with 11 positions matching TRBD1. CDR1 is MDHEN, CDR2 SYDVKM, per germline. V shed 4 bases, J shed 4 bases, and the junction held 12 bases outside the gene matches. The length of the CDR3 is 17 residues. CDR3 protein: CASSYLSPGQGEYEQYF. CDR3 in DNA: TGTGCCAGCAGTTATCTTAGTCCGGGACAGGGGGAATACGAGCAGTACTTC.

This clone has more than one count but fewer than ten. The CDR3 DNA follows: TGTGCCAGCAGTTTAAGTGACAGGGGTAATTCACCCCTCCACTTT. The encoded protein is CASSLSDRGNSPLHF. The genes are TRBV28 and TRBJ1-6; 8 nucleotides align to TRBD1. CDR3 size: 15 residues. Germline CDR1 MDHEN, CDR2 SYDVKM. The J segment lost 6 bases and the V segment lost 2 bases, leaving 3 bases of the junction unmatched.

The V gene is TRBV19, the J gene TRBJ2-2; TRBD1 is a possible D gene (5 bases). Per the germline V gene, CDR1 is LNHDA and CDR2 is SQIVND (reference sequence). The CDR3 extends over 15 amino acids. Trimming shortened V by 3 bases and J by 6 bases, and 14 bases separated the two germline ends. The CDR3 is CASSMGQGSAGELFF. In nucleotides, the CDR3 is TGTGCCAGTAGTATGGGCCAGGGTTCGGCCGGGGAGCTGTTTTTT.

This chain links TRBV2 with TRBJ2-4, with unresolved D. Germline-derived CDR1 and CDR2 are SNHLY and FYNNEI. The V and J ends lost 0 bases and 12 bases respectively, with 9 bases between them. The CDR3 has 12 amino acids. The CDR3 protein is CASSEAGRNQYF. The CDR3, as DNA: TGTGCCAGCAGTGAAGCCGGACGGAATCAGTACTTC.

This chain links TRBV28 with TRBJ2-7; 8 bases are a match to TRBD2. The CDR3 loop spans 15 amino acids. In germline, CDR1 is MDHEN, CDR2 SYDVKM. After removal of 3 bases from V and 4 bases from J, the junction contained 8 bases not matched to a gene. The DNA of the CDR3 is TGTGCCAGCAGTTTCGCAGCGGGAGATAAGTACGAGCAGTACTTC. Its translation: CASSFAAGDKYEQYF.

This chain connects TRBV30 to TRBJ2-6; D uncertain. The CDR3 runs 12 residues. Germline CDR1 and CDR2: GTSNPN and SVGIG (reference sequence). V dropped 0 bases and J dropped 4 bases, with 1 base sitting between them. CDR3 sequence reads: CAWSVGANVLTF. The CDR3 region has the DNA TGTGCCTGGAGTGTGGGGGCCAACGTCCTGACTTTC.

This clone was recorded only once. This chain links TRBV5-1 with TRBJ2-4, with D perhaps TRBD2 (7 bases). The CDR3 has 16 residues. Germline V gene data show CDR1 as SGHRS and CDR2 as YFSETQ. V lost 1 base, J lost 0 bases, and 11 bases lay in between. The CDR3 loop is CASSLTGGLAKNIQYF. Written as DNA, the CDR3 is TGCGCCAGCAGCTTGACGGGGGGCCTAGCCAAAAACATTCAGTACTTC.

The chain uses TRBV9 and TRBJ2-3; 14 nucleotides agree with TRBD2. V was clipped by 3 bases and J by 1 base; unmatched bases: 7. Germline CDR1 reads SGDLS; CDR2 reads YYNGEE. This CDR3 is 18 amino acids long. Written as DNA, the CDR3 is TGTGCCAGCAGCGAGGGACTAGCGGGAGTCAGGCGCACAGATACGCAGTATTTT. As protein: CASSEGLAGVRRTDTQYF.

This clone turned up a few times. DNA for the CDR3: TGCAGCGCAAGCGGGAGGACCTACAATGAGCAGTTCTTC. It specifies CSASGRTYNEQFF. The V call is TRBV29-1, the J call TRBJ2-1; 9 bases agree with TRBD2. Germline-derived CDR1 and CDR2 are SQVTM and ANQGSEA. V lost 7 bases, J lost 2 bases, and 3 bases stayed unmatched. CDR3 size: 13 residues.

The gene calls are TRBV25-1 and TRBJ1-5, with D tentatively TRBD1 (6 bases). The CDR3 has 16 amino acids. V shed 2 bases and J shed 5 bases, with 16 bases lying between them. The germline V gene encodes CDR1 MGHDK and CDR2 SYGVNS. DNA of the CDR3: TGTGCCAGCAGTGAAGGGCTTCGCAGGGGAGATCAGCCCCAGCATTTT. Residues: CASSEGLRRGDQPQHF.

The J gene is TRBJ1-5, the V gene TRBV6-6; D is perhaps TRBD1 (5 bases). This CDR3 is 16 amino acids long. Germline V gives CDR1 MNHNY, CDR2 SVGAGI (reference sequence). V gave up 7 bases and J gave up 2 bases, with 18 bases separating them. The CDR3 region has the DNA TGTGCCAGCACCCCCAATGGGCCCAGGGGCAATCAGCCCCAGCATTTT. Its protein is CASTPNGPRGNQPQHF.

The chain is built from TRBV28 and TRBJ2-3, with D maybe TRBD2 (6 bases). CDR3 length: 13 amino acids. Germline V gene sequence: CDR1 MDHEN, CDR2 SYDVKM. Trimming took 10 bases from V and 7 from J, leaving 18 bases between them. The CDR3 nucleotides are TGTGCCACCCGGGAGCCGGGACGGAATACGCAGTATTTT. This translates into CATREPGRNTQYF. Together with reference TRBV28 and TRBJ2-3, the CDR3 gives the full variable domain: DVKVTQSSRYLVKRTGEKVFLECVQDMDHENMFWYRQDPGLGLRLIYFSYDVKMKEKGDIPEGYSVSREKKERFSLILESASTNQTSMYLCATREPGRNTQYFGPGTRLTVL.

The rearrangement uses TRBV21-1 and TRBJ2-1; the table names TRBD2, a call not compared with the DNA. TRBV21-1 is classified as a pseudogene. The CDR3 is made up of 18 amino acids. In DNA form, the CDR3 reads TGTGCCAGCCCACCGGGGCTAGCGGGGGGCTTTGGGGACGATGAGCAGTTCTTC. Its protein is CASPPGLAGGFGDDEQFF.

V gene TRBV4-2 combines with J gene TRBJ2-1; 8 nucleotides match TRBD2. The CDR3 totals 15 residues. CDR1 is LGHNA, CDR2 YNFKEQ, per germline. The V and J ends lost 4 bases and 5 bases, in that order; junction bases with no gene match: 7. DNA of the CDR3: TGTGCCAGCAGCCCAGCCGGGACTAGAGACAATGAGCAGTTCTTC. Its translation is CASSPAGTRDNEQFF.

The rearrangement links TRBV7-8 to TRBJ2-7, with a possible D match to TRBD1 (6 bases). Germline values: CDR1 SGHVS, CDR2 FQNEAQ. Trimming took off 3 bases at V and 2 bases at J, with 8 bases between the two ends. The length of the CDR3 is 13 residues. CDR3 DNA sequence: TGTGCCAGCAGCTTTCGGACAGCCTACGAGCAGTACTTC. Amino acid sequence: CASSFRTAYEQYF.

This rearrangement joins TRBV7-2 to TRBJ2-7; 7 positions match TRBD2. Germline values: CDR1 SGHTA, CDR2 FQGNSA. The CDR3 runs 17 residues. Trimming took 4 bases from V and 2 from J; bases not matched to a gene: 14. DNA for the CDR3: TGTGCCAGCAGCTATCGGGTCTTAGCGGGCGCCCCCTACGAGCAGTACTTC. It translates to CASSYRVLAGAPYEQYF.

This chain's CDR3 is CASSLNPNTGELFF. Here the CDR3 DNA reads TGTGCCAGCAGTTTAAACCCGAACACCGGGGAGCTGTTTTTT. This chain joins TRBV27 and TRBJ2-2; D gene ambiguous. The CDR3 is made up of 14 amino acids. Trimming took off 2 bases at V and 0 bases at J, with 4 bases between the two ends. The germline gives CDR1 MNHEY, CDR2 SMNVEV (reference sequence).

V usage is TRBV10-2 and J usage is TRBJ2-1; 11 positions match TRBD2. V was pared by 6 bases and J by 5 bases, with 3 bases of the junction left unmatched. Looked up from germline, CDR1 is WSHSY and CDR2 is SAAADI. The CDR3 extends over 14 amino acids. The CDR3 coding sequence is TGCGCCAGCAGCAAACTAGCGGGAGACAATGAGCAGTTCTTC. Translated, it gives CASSKLAGDNEQFF.

The chain joins TRBV4-1 to TRBJ2-7, with 12 bases lining up with TRBD1. Germline CDR1 is MGHRA and CDR2 is YSYEKL. V lost 1 base to trimming and J lost 3 bases; unmatched junction nucleotides: 4. The CDR3 length is 16 residues. CDR3 coding DNA: TGCGCCAGCAGCCAAGGAGGGACAGGGGGCTTCTACGAGCAGTACTTC. Protein sequence: CASSQGGTGGFYEQYF.

V gene TRBV28 combines with J gene TRBJ1-5, with D possibly matching TRBD1 (6 bases). Trimming took off 5 bases at V and 7 bases at J, with 21 bases between the two ends. This CDR3 comprises 16 residues. Germline lookup yields CDR1 MDHEN and CDR2 SYDVKM. The CDR3 is CASSTPLRQADQPQHF. The CDR3 DNA reads TGTGCCAGCAGTACCCCCCTTCGACAGGCGGACCAGCCCCAGCATTTT.

In this sample, this clone turned up many times. V gene TRBV14 combines with J gene TRBJ1-2, with unresolved D. Trimming pared 3 bases from V and 1 base from J, leaving 6 bases between. The germline V gene has CDR1 SGHDN and CDR2 FVKESK. This CDR3 spans 13 amino acids. The CDR3 loop reads CASSQANNYGYTF. As DNA, the CDR3 is TGTGCCAGCAGCCAGGCCAATAACTATGGCTACACCTTC. Variable domain in full (rest from reference TRBV14 and TRBJ1-2): EAGVTQFPSHSVIEKGQTVTLRCDPISGHDNLYWYRRVMGKEIKFLLHFVKESKQDESGMPNNRFLAERTGGTYSTLKVQPAELEDSGVYFCASSQANNYGYTFGSGTRLTVV.